This TCR beta chain is from a study of kidney transplant recipient with SARS-CoV-2 infection. TCRdb ran MiXCR on the reads and lists one entry per CDR3 protein. Of 200,000 to 300,000 distinct CDR3 sequences in the sample, 29% were seen once. Trimming cost V 5 bases and J 0 bases, with 14 bases left between them. Germline V gene lookup returns CDR1 MNHEY and CDR2 SVGAGI. The CDR3 has 15 amino acids. This clonotype has at least ten counts. This clonotype was sampled from a young adult male patient who had COVID-19 and was a kidney transplant recipient. These T cells may partly come from the graft donor. The J gene is TRBJ2-7, the V gene TRBV6-5; D is tentatively TRBD1 or TRBD2 (5 bases each). Sequenced material: a blood sample, taken at baseline and on day 111 from a kidney transplant recipient. In nucleotides, the CDR3 is TGTGCCAGCAGTGAAATGGGGACGGTCTCCTACGAGCAGTACTTC. Translating it yields CASSEMGTVSYEQYF.